The 24 T cell receptor beta chains below all came from one sample that was sequenced in a study of identical twins' blood T cells. TCRdb re-analysed the 5' RACE reads in MiXCR, keeping a single row per CDR3 protein. The data contain 400,000 or so distinct CDR3 sequences, roughly 31% of them seen just once; the ten biggest clones take up around 5.6%. Sequenced input: PBMCs. Source of these receptors: a woman between 18 and 55 years old in good health.

CDR3 sequence reads: CSVRLPTDTQYF. The CDR3 DNA sequence: TGCAGTGTTAGGCTCCCCACAGATACGCAGTATTTT. The chain joins TRBV20-1 to TRBJ2-3; D gene uncertain. The V gene's germline CDR1 is DFQATT and CDR2 SNEGSKA (reference sequence). This CDR3 contains 12 residues. Trimming took off 7 bases at V and 2 bases at J, with 10 bases between the two ends.

This clonotype has a handful of counts. The J gene is TRBJ2-7, the V gene TRBV5-1; D is perhaps TRBD2 (10 bases). The CDR3 is made up of 17 amino acids. Trimming pared 1 base from V and 7 bases from J, leaving 24 bases between. CDR1 and CDR2 from the germline V gene are SGHRS and YFSETQ. The CDR3 region has the DNA TGCGCCAGCAGCTTGCGAACTAGCGGGACAGGGCGTGTTGAGCAGTACTTC. This codes for CASSLRTSGTGRVEQYF. Filled out from reference TRBV5-1 and TRBJ2-7, the complete variable domain reads KAGVTQTPRYLIKTRGQQVTLSCSPISGHRSVSWYQQTPGQGLQFLFEYFSETQRNKGNFPGRFSGRQFSNSRSEMNVSTLELGDSALYLCASSLRTSGTGRVEQYFGPGTRLTVT.

With regard to this clonotype: With a much larger clone just one base away, this may be a read error. The chain joins TRBV25-1 to TRBJ1-1, with D possibly matching TRBD1 (5 bases). Trimming took 1 base from V and 6 from J, leaving 15 bases between them. Germline V gives CDR1 MGHDK, CDR2 SYGVNS. This CDR3 has 15 amino acids. The CDR3 region has the DNA TGTGCCAGCAGTGAATTGCCAGGGAGGTCCGCTGAAGCTTTCTTT. It yields the protein CASSELPGRSAEAFF.

This clonotype was recorded at least ten times. The CDR3 DNA reads as TGTGCCAGCAGCGTTGTTTCTAGCGGGAGTCACGGGGAGCTGTTTTTT. It encodes CASSVVSSGSHGELFF. V and J are TRBV9 and TRBJ2-2; 10 bases match TRBD2. V dropped 2 bases and J dropped 7; count of bases not matched to a gene: 8. This CDR3 comprises 16 residues. CDR1 SGDLS and CDR2 YYNGEE come from the germline V gene.

J is TRBJ1-1 and V is TRBV19; D is undetermined. The germline gives CDR1 LNHDA, CDR2 SQIVND (reference sequence). The CDR3 spans 12 residues. V dropped 9 bases and J dropped 7 bases, with 15 bases sitting between them. The CDR3 DNA reads as TGTGCCAGCACGATGGGAGGGTTTGAAGCTTTCTTT. This gives the protein CASTMGGFEAFF.

V and J are TRBV11-2 and TRBJ2-4; D remains unclear. The V end lost 0 bases, the J end lost 0 bases, and 6 bases lay between the germline ends. Germline CDR1 reads SGHAT; CDR2 reads FQNNGV. This CDR3 has 15 residues. This chain's CDR3 is CASSLEPAAKNIQYF. In DNA form, the CDR3 reads TGTGCCAGCAGCTTAGAACCGGCAGCCAAAAACATTCAGTACTTC.

The CDR3, as DNA: TGCAGTGCTAGAGATATCAGGCGGAGGACTGAAGCTTTCTTT. Translating it yields CSARDIRRRTEAFF. The rearrangement uses TRBV20-1 and TRBJ1-1; D gene uncertain. The CDR3 has 14 amino acids. V was trimmed by 0 bases and J by 5 bases, leaving 13 bases between them. Germline V gene sequence: CDR1 DFQATT, CDR2 SNEGSKA (reference sequence).

This clonotype was counted only a few times. The chain uses TRBV9 and TRBJ2-2; D gene ambiguous. V lost 4 bases, J lost 6 bases, and 7 bases lay in between. The CDR3 extends over 12 amino acids. Germline V lookup: CDR1 SGDLS, CDR2 YYNGEE. The CDR3 sequence: CASSRDPGELFF. The CDR3 nucleotides read TGTGCCAGCAGCCGAGACCCCGGGGAGCTGTTTTTT. The variable domain in full, with the rest retrieved from reference TRBV9 and TRBJ2-2, is DSGVTQTPKHLITATGQRVTLRCSPRSGDLSVYWYQQSLDQGLQFLIQYYNGEERAKGNILERFSAQQFPDLHSELNLSSLELGDSALYFCASSRDPGELFFGEGSRLTVL.

In its sample, this clonotype was seen once. The V call is TRBV5-1, the J call TRBJ1-1; possibly TRBD1 for D (5 bases). Looked up from germline, CDR1 is SGHRS and CDR2 is YFSETQ. V lost 6 bases to trimming and J lost 4 bases, with 22 bases between them. The CDR3 extends over 16 amino acids. CDR3 in DNA: TGCGCCAGCAACTTACGGGACTCCCTATTCGGCACTGAAGCTTTCTTT. It translates to CASNLRDSLFGTEAFF.

Details on this clonotype: The junction and the germline gene differ at one end; a read error may be behind it. V usage is TRBV11-3 and J usage is TRBJ1-1, with D unresolved. Germline-derived CDR1 and CDR2 are SGHNT and YENEEA. The CDR3 totals 13 residues. CDR3: CANSLTANTEAFF. The CDR3 DNA reads TGTGCCAACAGCTTAACAGCGAACACTGAAGCTTTCTTT.

The chain links TRBV25-1 to TRBJ2-1; D is uncertain. V was clipped by 3 bases and J by 5 bases, with 14 bases between them. This CDR3 is 15 amino acids long. Germline CDR1 MGHDK, CDR2 SYGVNS. The CDR3 here is CASSDLGNLNNEQFF. CDR3 nucleotides: TGTGCCAGCAGTGACCTGGGCAACCTAAACAATGAGCAGTTCTTC.

This clonotype was picked up a small number of times. This sequence joins TRBV6-2 or TRBV6-3 and TRBJ2-1; D perhaps matches TRBD1 (6 bases). CDR1 is MNHEY and CDR2 is SVGEGT in the germline V gene. Trimming pared 6 bases from V and 3 bases from J, leaving 6 bases between. The CDR3 runs to 12 residues. CDR3: CASRQGYNEQFF. DNA of the CDR3: TGTGCCAGCAGACAGGGCTACAATGAGCAGTTCTTC.

The chain uses TRBV2 and TRBJ1-4, with a tentative D call TRBD1 (6 bases). Looked up from germline, CDR1 is SNHLY and CDR2 is FYNNEI. V lost 7 bases, J lost 8 bases, and 11 bases lay in between. There are 12 residues in the CDR3. CDR3 sequence reads: CASTRTVEKLFF. Written as DNA, the CDR3 is TGTGCCAGCACGAGGACAGTCGAAAAACTGTTTTTT.

The J gene is TRBJ1-4, the V gene TRBV7-2; D gene unclear. Trimming removed 5 bases from V and 8 bases from J, with 12 bases in between. Per germline, CDR1 SGHTA and CDR2 FQGNSA. This CDR3 is 13 amino acids long. CDR3: CASSRGSLEKLFF. The CDR3 bases are TGTGCCAGCAGCAGAGGGTCTTTGGAAAAACTGTTTTTT. Looking up the rest from reference TRBV7-2 and TRBJ1-4 gives the full variable domain: GAGVSQSPSNKVTEKGKDVELRCDPISGHTALYWYRQSLGQGLEFLIYFQGNSAPDKSGLPSDRFSAERTGGSVSTLTIQRTQQEDSAVYLCASSRGSLEKLFFGSGTQLSVL.

This clonotype has only a few counts. The chain couples TRBV7-2 to TRBJ1-4, with D perhaps TRBD1 (5 bases). Germline V gene lookup returns CDR1 SGHTA and CDR2 FQGNSA. V was pared by 4 bases and J by 6 bases, with 15 bases between. The CDR3 sequence is 15 residues long. The chain's CDR3 is CASSSFRAGDEKLFF. The CDR3 bases are TGTGCCAGCAGCTCTTTCAGGGCAGGAGATGAAAAACTGTTTTTT.

Only a few counts were recorded for this clonotype. The gene calls are TRBV20-1 and TRBJ2-7; tentative D call: TRBD2 (6 bases). The CDR3 is 13 residues long. Germline CDR1 and CDR2: DFQATT and SNEGSKA (reference sequence). Trimming left V 6 bases short and J 4 bases short, with 16 bases between. Here the CDR3 reads CSAPIVGLYEQYF. The DNA for the CDR3 is TGCAGTGCCCCAATCGTGGGACTGTACGAGCAGTACTTC.

This clonotype was observed a handful of times. This sequence joins TRBV29-1 and TRBJ1-1; the match to TRBD1 covers 12 bases. Germline V gene data show CDR1 as SQVTM and CDR2 as ANQGSEA. Trimming cost V 5 bases and J 3 bases; bases outside gene matches: 7. This CDR3 has 15 residues. CDR3 residues: CSVKGTGGEDTEAFF. Written as DNA, the CDR3 is TGCAGCGTTAAAGGGACAGGGGGCGAGGACACTGAAGCTTTCTTT. Complete variable domain (other parts from reference TRBV29-1 and TRBJ1-1): SAVISQKPSRDICQRGTSLTIQCQVDSQVTMMFWYRQQPGQSLTLIATANQGSEATYESGFVIDKFPISRPNLTFSTLTVSNMSPEDSSIYLCSVKGTGGEDTEAFFGQGTRLTVV.

The CDR3 sequence is CASSNTGPAYEQYF. CDR3 nucleotides: TGTGCCAGCAGCAACACAGGCCCAGCGTACGAGCAGTACTTC. V is TRBV3-2 and J is TRBJ2-7; TRBD1 was called by the table and not checked on the DNA. TRBV3-2 is shown as a pseudogene. The CDR3 spans 14 residues.

In the case of this clonotype: At one of its ends the junction is not consistent with the germline gene, which may arise from a read error. The rearrangement uses TRBV27 and TRBJ1-2; maybe TRBD1 (5 bases). This CDR3 has 17 residues. The V gene's germline CDR1 is MNHEY and CDR2 SMNVEV (reference sequence). This chain's CDR3 is CASSLSVGRVANYVYTF. The CDR3 DNA reads TGTGCCAGCAGTTTATCCGTCGGCAGGGTAGCTAACTATGTCTACACCTTC.

As to this clonotype: A much larger clone lies a single base off, so this may be a read error. This chain uses TRBV14 with TRBJ2-5; no definite D call. In germline, CDR1 is SGHDN, CDR2 FVKESK. This CDR3 has 12 residues. The CDR3 coding sequence is TGTGCCAGCAGCCAAGATGGTGAGACCCGGTACTTC. It encodes CASSQDGETRYF. The entire variable domain, with the rest obtained from reference TRBV14 and TRBJ2-5, is as follows: EAGVTQFPSHSVIEKGQTVTLRCDPISGHDNLYWYRRVMGKEIKFLLHFVKESKQDESGMPNNRFLAERTGGTYSTLKVQPAELEDSGVYFCASSQDGETRYFGPGTRLLVL.

This chain links TRBV5-1 with TRBJ2-1; D might be TRBD1 (5 bases). CDR3 length equals 15 residues. Germline-derived CDR1 and CDR2 are SGHRS and YFSETQ. Trimming removed 0 bases at V and 6 bases at J, with 13 bases between. The CDR3 DNA reads as TGCGCCAGCAGCTTGGCCCGGACATCGTCCAATGAGCAGTTCTTC. Translating gives CASSLARTSSNEQFF.

This clonotype was observed many times. V gene TRBV5-8 combines with J gene TRBJ1-5; the D gene is possibly TRBD1 (5 bases). Trimming removed 5 bases from V and 7 bases from J, with 10 bases in between. The germline V gene encodes CDR1 SGHTS and CDR2 YDEGEE. CDR3 length: 12 residues. The CDR3 DNA is TGTGCCAGCAGACGTTGGGGGCAGCCCCAGCATTTT. Protein: CASRRWGQPQHF.

To note about this clonotype: The junction departs from germline at one end; a sequencing error may be responsible. The chain carries TRBV20-1 and TRBJ2-3; D possibly matches TRBD1 or TRBD2 (6 bases each). The CDR3 runs to 12 residues. Germline V lookup: CDR1 DFQATT, CDR2 SNEGSKA (reference sequence). CDR3 sequence: CGANKGGSTQYF. The CDR3 coding sequence is TGCGGTGCGAATAAGGGGGGCTCTACGCAGTATTTT.

The chain combines TRBV6-6 with TRBJ1-1, with no clear D. V lost 6 bases to trimming and J lost 1 base, with 9 bases between them. In germline, CDR1 is MNHNY, CDR2 SVGAGI (reference sequence). The CDR3 is made up of 13 amino acids. CDR3 loop: CASRLEGNTEAFF. For the CDR3, the DNA is TGTGCCAGCAGGTTGGAGGGGAACACTGAAGCTTTCTTT.